Listed here are 14 T cell receptor beta chains from one sample, sequenced in a study of T cells expressing NK-cell markers. TCRdb reprocessed the 5' RACE reads, with one entry per CDR3 protein and no DNA. This sample contains 500,000 or so distinct CDR3 sequences. The sequencing input was blood T cells: a sorted CD56 or NKG2C T cell subset, CD4+ or CD8+ T cells, or bulk PBMC T cells (not recorded which). These receptors came from a man aged 18 to 30 in good health.

V usage is TRBV5-1 and J usage is TRBJ2-6. Germline V gene sequence: CDR1 SGHRS, CDR2 YFSETQ. This CDR3 has 16 residues. CDR3 region: CASSFNTVSGANVLTF.

The CDR3 reads CASSYKEEQFF. The V call is TRBV6-6, the J call TRBJ2-1. The CDR3 spans 11 residues. Germline values: CDR1 MNHNY, CDR2 SVGAGI (reference sequence).

The J gene is TRBJ2-1, the V gene TRBV4-1; TCRdb proposes TRBD2, but this gene call is untestable without DNA. The CDR3 covers 14 residues. The germline V gene encodes CDR1 MGHRA and CDR2 YSYEKL. The CDR3 region is CASSQGEAGNEQFF.

The chain has TRBV7-6 and TRBJ2-1. The CDR3 spans 16 residues. Germline V gene data show CDR1 as SGHVS and CDR2 as FNYEAQ. The CDR3: CASSSPYRGRHNEQFF.

The chain links TRBV5-1 to TRBJ1-2; lacking DNA, the TRBD1 call made by TCRdb goes unchecked. CDR3 size: 14 residues. CDR1 SGHRS and CDR2 YFSETQ come from the germline V gene. The chain's CDR3 is CASSPPGQGYGYTF.

The chain joins TRBV5-1 to TRBJ2-1; checking the TCRdb D call of TRBD1 is not possible without DNA. This CDR3 has 14 amino acids. The germline V gene has CDR1 SGHRS and CDR2 YFSETQ. This chain's CDR3 is CASTLEGYTNEQFF.

The rearrangement links TRBV18 to TRBJ1-2; TCRdb lists TRBD1, though no DNA is available to test this call. This CDR3 is built from 14 residues. CDR1 is KGHSH and CDR2 is LQKENI in the germline V gene. The CDR3 reads CASSPPHRVIGYTF. Using reference TRBV18 and TRBJ1-2 for the parts outside the CDR3, the full variable domain is NAGVMQNPRHLVRRRGQEARLRCSPMKGHSHVYWYRQLPEEGLKFMVYLQKENIIDESGMPKERFSAEFPKEGPSILRIQQVVRGDSAAYFCASSPPHRVIGYTFGSGTRLTVV.

The chain couples TRBV12-3 or TRBV12-4 to TRBJ1-2; without DNA, the TCRdb call of TRBD1 cannot be checked. The CDR3 is 12 amino acids. This CDR3 reads CASSFQGVGYTF.

J is TRBJ2-2 and V is TRBV3-1. The CDR3 consists of 12 residues. Germline values: CDR1 LGHDT, CDR2 YNNKEL (reference sequence). The CDR3 here is CASRSVTGELFF.

The genes are TRBV18 and TRBJ2-7; there is no DNA to check the TCRdb D call of TRBD2. The length of the CDR3 is 16 residues. Germline values: CDR1 KGHSH, CDR2 LQKENI. The CDR3: CASSARTSGSLGEQYF. The complete variable domain, with remaining parts taken from reference TRBV18 and TRBJ2-7, reads NAGVMQNPRHLVRRRGQEARLRCSPMKGHSHVYWYRQLPEEGLKFMVYLQKENIIDESGMPKERFSAEFPKEGPSILRIQQVVRGDSAAYFCASSARTSGSLGEQYFGPGTRLTVT.

The chain joins TRBV20-1 to TRBJ2-3; TCRdb reports TRBD2, a call that lacks DNA to check it against. The germline V gene encodes CDR1 DFQATT and CDR2 SNEGSKA (reference sequence). This CDR3 has 16 amino acids. The CDR3: CSARGGLAGGTDTQYF.

This chain joins TRBV12-3 or TRBV12-4 and TRBJ2-1; TCRdb proposes TRBD2, but this gene call is untestable without DNA. This CDR3 has 20 amino acids. CDR3 loop: CASSFVLAGQTPSSYNEQFF.

The V call is TRBV7-2, the J call TRBJ2-3; TCRdb outputs TRBD1, but without DNA this stays unchecked. Germline CDR1 reads SGHTA; CDR2 reads FQGNSA. CDR3 size: 17 residues. CDR3 amino acids: CASSLARTGKRTDTQYF.

The V call is TRBV25-1, the J call TRBJ2-5. Germline loops: CDR1 MGHDK, CDR2 SYGVNS. The CDR3 is 12 amino acids. CDR3 loop: CASSEGVETQYF.